Below, one T cell receptor (beta chain) is given with its context. The data are from a study of Ad26.COV2.S vaccination and SARS-CoV-2 variants. Study context: Ad26.COV2.S arm of COV1001 included the donor.

The CDR3 has 15 residues. V was pared by 0 bases and J by 4 bases, with 9 bases between. Germline lookup yields CDR1 MNHEY and CDR2 SMNVEV (reference sequence). The treatment was: 19 received Ad26.COV2.S at low or high dose, single or two shots; 5 received placebo; per-sample allocation not given. Repertoires come from day 63 after the first vaccine or placebo injection. The protocol was immunoSEQ multiplex PCR, while the TCRdb copy is restricted to in-frame clones and leaves out a portion. In the table there are 250,000 or so clones, roughly 85% of which are singletons. The starting material was peripheral blood, obtained in a trial of Ad26.COV2.S vaccine versus placebo. This chain connects TRBV27 to TRBJ2-2; the D is unclear. This receptor was taken from a person between 18 and 59 years old who received the Ad26.COV2.S COVID-19 vaccine or a placebo. CDR3 in DNA: TGTGCCAGCAGTTTATCGGTCGGTTTCACCGGGGAGCTGTTTTTT. This codes for CASSLSVGFTGELFF.